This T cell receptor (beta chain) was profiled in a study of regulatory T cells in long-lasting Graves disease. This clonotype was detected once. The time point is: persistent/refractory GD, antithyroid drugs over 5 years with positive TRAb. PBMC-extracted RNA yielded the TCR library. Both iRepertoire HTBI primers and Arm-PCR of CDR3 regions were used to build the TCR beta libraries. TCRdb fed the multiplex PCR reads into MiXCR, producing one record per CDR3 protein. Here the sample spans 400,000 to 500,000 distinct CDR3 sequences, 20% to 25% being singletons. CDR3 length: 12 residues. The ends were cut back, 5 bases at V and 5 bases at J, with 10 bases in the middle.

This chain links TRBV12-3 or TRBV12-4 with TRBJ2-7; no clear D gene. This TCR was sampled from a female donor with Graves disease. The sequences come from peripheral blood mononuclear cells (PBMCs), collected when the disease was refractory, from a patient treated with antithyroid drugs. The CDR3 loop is CASSPGDHEQYF. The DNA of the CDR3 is TGTGCCAGCAGTCCCGGTGACCACGAGCAGTACTTC.